The rows below give T cell receptor beta chains drawn from one sample of a study of blood T cell repertoires in COVID-19. Clones were read by immunoSEQ multiplex PCR, and TCRdb kept only the in-frame ones, dropping some. The repertoire holds some 100,000 clones, over 80% seen once, with around 15% in the top ten. The specimen sequenced was peripheral blood. All receptors come from a man aged 50 to 59 with active or convalescent COVID-19. CDR3s include the opening cysteine and the closing phenylalanine or tryptophan. The D gene is left open where the match is weak. Rows give clone size only sometimes, using once, few, many, or a class for an expanded clone.

V gene,J gene,clone size,D gene,CDR3 protein,CDR3 DNA
TRBV5-1,TRBJ2-1,once,TRBD2,CASSSGTIGYNEQFF,TGCGCCAGCAGCTCGGGGACTATCGGCTACAATGAGCAGTTCTTC
TRBV3-1/TRBV3-2,TRBJ2-7,-,TRBD1,CASSQETGLGEQYF,TGTGCCAGCAGCCAAGAGACAGGGCTCGGAGAGCAGTACTTC
TRBV10-3,TRBJ2-5,few,TRBD2,CATAGTSGQETQYF,TGTGCCACCGCCGGGACTAGCGGTCAAGAGACCCAGTACTTC
TRBV2,TRBJ1-5,few,TRBD1,CASSRTGANQPQHF,TGTGCCAGCAGTCGGACAGGGGCCAATCAGCCCCAGCATTTT
TRBV27,TRBJ2-7,few,TRBD2,CASRLSGDNEQYF,TGTGCCAGCAGACTTAGCGGGGACAACGAGCAGTACTTC
TRBV18,TRBJ1-1,-,-,CASSKGQNTEAFF,TGTGCCAGCTCCAAAGGACAGAACACTGAAGCTTTCTTT
TRBV4-1,TRBJ2-7,-,-,CASRRDDAEKVYEQYF,TGCGCCAGCCGGAGAGACGATGCGGAAAAGGTTTACGAGCAGTACTTC
TRBV5-1,TRBJ1-4,-,TRBD1,CASSLVGRGNEKLFF,TGCGCCAGCAGCTTGGTTGGCAGGGGGAATGAAAAACTGTTTTTT
TRBV5-1,TRBJ2-2,-,TRBD2,CASRPDETSGRKLGELFF,TGCGCCAGCAGGCCTGACGAAACTAGCGGGAGAAAGTTGGGGGAGCTGTTTTTT
TRBV2,TRBJ1-5,-,TRBD1,CASRQGIAGQPQHF,TGTGCCAGTAGACAGGGGATAGCAGGTCAGCCCCAGCATTTT
TRBV4-1,TRBJ2-1,-,-,CASSQRDSGWNEQFF,TGCGCCAGCAGCCAAAGGGACTCCGGTTGGAATGAGCAGTTCTTC
TRBV11-3,TRBJ2-7,few,TRBD2,CASSLSSSGRLYEQYF,TGTGCCAGCAGCTTATCCTCTAGCGGGAGACTCTACGAGCAGTACTTC
TRBV13,TRBJ1-2,-,TRBD1,CASSLEGAPGYTF,TGTGCCAGCAGCTTAGAGGGGGCACCTGGCTACACCTTC
TRBV5-1,TRBJ2-1,-,-,CASSFGLIDNEQFF,TGCGCCAGCAGCTTCGGTTTAATCGACAATGAGCAGTTCTTC